This TCR beta chain was profiled in a study of glioma-infiltrating T cells after dendritic cell vaccination. The time point here: after dendritic cell vaccination, including at tumor progression/relapse. The protocol was immunoSEQ multiplex PCR, while the TCRdb copy is restricted to in-frame clones and leaves out a portion. The data hold approximately 92,000 clones, with approximately 80% observed a single time. The V end lost 2 bases, the J end lost 5 bases, and 12 bases lay between the germline ends. There are 14 residues in the CDR3. Germline values: CDR1 SGHRS, CDR2 YFSETQ. The rearrangement joins TRBV5-1 to TRBJ2-3; a possible D gene is TRBD1 (5 bases). This clonotype was obtained from a human donor with glioblastoma. The specimen comprised blood, sampled after dendritic cell vaccination. CDR3: CASSLRGPVDTQYF. CDR3 nucleotide sequence: TGCGCCAGCAGCTTAAGGGGCCCCGTAGATACGCAGTATTTT.